A selection of T cell receptor beta chains follows, all from one sample in a study of PD-1 blockade in classical Hodgkin lymphoma. Here immunoSEQ multiplex PCR was the method, and the copy in TCRdb shows in-frame clones only, minus some. The sample carries 25,000 to 30,000 clones, approximately 86% recorded once. Here the sequenced sample was CD4+ T cells from blood, taken before the fourth cycle of nivolumab. The receptors stem from a human donor with classical Hodgkin lymphoma. Each CDR3 is given with its conserved first and last residue.

V	J	CDR3
TRBV5-1	TRBJ2-5	CASSLESGTKLETQYF
TRBV28	TRBJ1-5	CASSLWNQPQHF
TRBV6-5	TRBJ2-7	CASSYGTRSSEQYF
TRBV28	TRBJ2-7	CASSTGWGPSGSSYEQYF
TRBV5-6	TRBJ2-5	CASSLEVTGRETQYF
TRBV5-1	TRBJ1-3	CASSLAGLDSGNTIYF
TRBV23-1	TRBJ1-6	CASSHRVQAPLHF
TRBV5-1	TRBJ1-5	CASSYGTGENQPQHF
TRBV5-8	TRBJ1-1	CASAYRASTEAFF
TRBV29-1	TRBJ1-2	CSESPPQGYTF
TRBV5-1	TRBJ1-2	CASSSLSGAYGYTF
TRBV6-6	TRBJ2-5	CASSHGLGRETQYF
TRBV18	TRBJ2-5	CASSPGLADMSAQYF
TRBV7-9	TRBJ2-7	CASSSSGGGSEQYF
TRBV11-2	TRBJ2-7	CASSLSSYEQYF
TRBV28	TRBJ1-1	CASSFPAGQLNTEAFF
TRBV27	TRBJ2-6	CASSPQGDSGANVLTF
TRBV19	TRBJ2-7	CASSIVSGTHSYEQYF
TRBV2	TRBJ2-7	CASSEELVSHEQYF
TRBV5-5	TRBJ1-1	CASSLAAGVNTEAFF
TRBV18	TRBJ1-3	CASSPATSLNSGNTIYF
TRBV11-2	TRBJ2-7	CASSPIQGAAAYEQYF
TRBV18	TRBJ1-1	CASSPPGGTEAFF
TRBV11-1	TRBJ1-6	CASSSRTLNSPLHF
TRBV5-1	TRBJ2-2	CASSLRENTGELFF
TRBV19	TRBJ1-3	CASSMLFGNTIYF
TRBV4-1	TRBJ2-1	CASSQDGTYNEQFF